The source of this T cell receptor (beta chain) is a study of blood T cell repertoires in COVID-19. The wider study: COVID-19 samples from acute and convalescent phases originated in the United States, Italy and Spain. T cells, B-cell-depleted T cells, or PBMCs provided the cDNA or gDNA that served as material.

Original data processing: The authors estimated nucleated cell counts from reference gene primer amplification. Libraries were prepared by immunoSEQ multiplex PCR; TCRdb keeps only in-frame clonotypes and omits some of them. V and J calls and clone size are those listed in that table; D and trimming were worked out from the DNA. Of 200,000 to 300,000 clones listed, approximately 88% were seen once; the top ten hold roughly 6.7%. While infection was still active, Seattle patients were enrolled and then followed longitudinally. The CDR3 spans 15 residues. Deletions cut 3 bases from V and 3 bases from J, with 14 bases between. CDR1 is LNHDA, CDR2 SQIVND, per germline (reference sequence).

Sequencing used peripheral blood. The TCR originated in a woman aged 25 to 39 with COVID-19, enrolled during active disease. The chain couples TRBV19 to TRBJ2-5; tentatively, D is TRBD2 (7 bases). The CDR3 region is CASSMDSGGEETQYF. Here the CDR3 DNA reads TGTGCCAGTAGTATGGATTCGGGGGGCGAAGAGACCCAGTACTTC.